One sample yielded the 10 T cell receptor beta chains listed below, sequenced in a study of blood T cell repertoires in COVID-19. Here immunoSEQ multiplex PCR was the method, and the copy in TCRdb shows in-frame clones only, minus some. The sample lists 40,000 to 55,000 clones, less than 85% occurring once. Sequencing was carried out using peripheral blood. The receptors derive from a man in his fifties or sixties with active COVID-19.

This chain joins TRBV5-4 and TRBJ2-3; tentative D call: TRBD1 (5 bases). The CDR3 contains 14 residues. V was shortened by 0 bases and J by 4 bases, with 9 bases between the two germline ends. Germline CDR1 and CDR2: SGHNT and YYREEE (reference sequence). The CDR3 loop reads CASSLGQSPDTQYF. CDR3 bases: TGTGCCAGCAGCTTGGGACAGTCGCCAGATACGCAGTATTTT.

The V and J genes are TRBV6-6 and TRBJ1-1; a weak D match, TRBD1 (5 bases). V gave up 4 bases and J gave up 7 bases, with 10 bases separating them. The CDR3 is 12 residues long. Germline CDR1 reads MNHNY; CDR2 reads SVGAGI (reference sequence). The CDR3 DNA is TGTGCCAGCAGTTGGGAGGGGCTTGAAGCTTTCTTT. Protein product: CASSWEGLEAFF.

In this sample, this clone turned up once. V gene TRBV2 combines with J gene TRBJ2-3; tentative D call: TRBD2 (5 bases). This CDR3 contains 13 residues. Trimming pared 10 bases from V and 0 bases from J, leaving 11 bases between. Germline V gives CDR1 SNHLY, CDR2 FYNNEI. CDR3 nucleotide sequence: TGTGCCACCTTGACTAAAAGCACAGATACGCAGTATTTT. The encoded protein is CATLTKSTDTQYF.

The chain is built from TRBV24-1 and TRBJ2-7; D uncertain. V was trimmed by 5 bases and J by 2 bases, leaving 9 bases between them. Germline-derived CDR1 and CDR2 are KGHDR and SFDVKD. The CDR3 is 13 amino acids. In nucleotides, the CDR3 is TGTGCCACCAGTGGAACAGTAGCCTACGAGCAGTACTTC. Protein: CATSGTVAYEQYF.

J is TRBJ2-2 and V is TRBV18, with D hard to call. The CDR3 length is 15 residues. Trimming cost V 4 bases and J 0 bases, with 9 bases left between them. CDR1 is KGHSH, CDR2 LQKENI, per germline. CDR3 amino acids: CASSQSTANTGELFF. CDR3 coding DNA: TGTGCCAGCTCACAGTCCACGGCGAACACCGGGGAGCTGTTTTTT.

J is TRBJ2-7 and V is TRBV10-1; D is undetermined. Trimming took off 0 bases at V and 7 bases at J, with 4 bases between the two ends. The CDR3 is 11 residues long. Per the germline V gene, CDR1 is WNHNN and CDR2 is SYGVQD (reference sequence). The CDR3 here is CASSESREQYF. DNA of the CDR3: TGCGCCAGCAGTGAGTCGAGGGAGCAGTACTTC.

This CDR3 reads CASSLRLRQGWYGYTF. The CDR3 DNA reads as TGTGCCAGCAGTTTACGTCTCCGGCAGGGCTGGTACGGCTACACCTTC. V usage is TRBV27 and J usage is TRBJ1-2, with D maybe TRBD1 (5 bases). CDR1 is MNHEY, CDR2 SMNVEV, per germline (reference sequence). V was shortened by 2 bases and J by 8 bases, with 21 bases between the two germline ends. CDR3 length: 16 amino acids.

The chain couples TRBV6-6 to TRBJ1-5; D gene unclear. Germline V lookup: CDR1 MNHNY, CDR2 SVGAGI (reference sequence). Trimming removed 2 bases at V and 4 bases at J, with 12 bases between. There are 15 residues in the CDR3. Here the CDR3 reads CASSYEVNLNQPQHF. The DNA for the CDR3 is TGTGCCAGCAGTTACGAGGTCAATTTAAATCAGCCCCAGCATTTT.

A few counts support this clone. The J gene is TRBJ1-3, the V gene TRBV5-1; 8 bases line up with TRBD1. CDR3 length: 15 amino acids. CDR1 and CDR2 (germline): SGHRS, YFSETQ. The trim removed 5 bases at V and 0 bases at J, leaving 4 bases unmatched. CDR3 sequence reads: CASRPTGGSGNTIYF. The CDR3, as DNA: TGCGCCAGCAGACCCACAGGGGGCTCTGGAAACACCATATATTTT. Full variable domain (remainder filled in from reference TRBV5-1 and TRBJ1-3): KAGVTQTPRYLIKTRGQQVTLSCSPISGHRSVSWYQQTPGQGLQFLFEYFSETQRNKGNFPGRFSGRQFSNSRSEMNVSTLELGDSALYLCASRPTGGSGNTIYFGEGSWLTVV.

The chain combines TRBV2 with TRBJ1-5; D is ambiguous. Trimming removed 6 bases from V and 3 bases from J, with 9 bases in between. The CDR3 has 13 residues. Germline assignment: CDR1 SNHLY and CDR2 FYNNEI. CDR3 region: CASSPDFNQPQHF. The CDR3, as DNA: TGTGCCAGCAGCCCTGACTTCAATCAGCCCCAGCATTTT.